The TCR beta chain under discussion was sequenced for a study of metastatic and nonmetastatic thyroid tumors. Study-level background: Blood and tumor or nodule tissue repertoires from malignant and benign thyroid patients were compared.

The germline V gene encodes CDR1 MNHEY and CDR2 SVGEGT. V gave up 6 bases and J gave up 5 bases, with 23 bases separating them. The CDR3 covers 16 residues. Thyroid surgery took place with no prior treatment in any patient. Points on this clone: Antigen unknown.

Study results and caveats: According to reports, the diversity of TCR beta was significantly higher in malignant thyroid tumors than in benign nodules, and this held in both blood and tumor samples.

TCRdb re-called the PCR reads with MiXCR. Of more than 9,500 clones detected, roughly 27% appear once; the ten largest clones hold about 22%. The chain uses TRBV6-2 or TRBV6-3 and TRBJ2-7; TRBD2 might be the D (5 bases). This sequence was found in a male donor with papillary thyroid cancer or a benign thyroid nodule (not recorded which). Some clones in this sample may be carry-over from other donors' samples. Sequencing was carried out using adjacent normal tissue. The CDR3 bases are TGTGCCAGCAGCAGCGTCCGCACGGGAAAGTTAAACGAGCAGTACTTC. It yields the protein CASSSVRTGKLNEQYF.